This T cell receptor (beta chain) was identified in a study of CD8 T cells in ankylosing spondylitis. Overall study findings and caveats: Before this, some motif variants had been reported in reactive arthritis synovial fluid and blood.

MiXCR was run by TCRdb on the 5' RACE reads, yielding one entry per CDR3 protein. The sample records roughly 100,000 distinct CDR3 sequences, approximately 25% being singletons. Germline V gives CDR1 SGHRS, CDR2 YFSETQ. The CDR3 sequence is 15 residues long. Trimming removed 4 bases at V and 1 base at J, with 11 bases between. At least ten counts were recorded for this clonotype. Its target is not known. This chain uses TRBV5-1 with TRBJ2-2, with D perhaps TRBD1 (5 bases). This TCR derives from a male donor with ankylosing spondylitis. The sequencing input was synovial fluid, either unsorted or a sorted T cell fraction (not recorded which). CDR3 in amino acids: CASSPTVENTGELFF. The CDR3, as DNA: TGCGCCAGCAGCCCGACAGTAGAGAACACCGGGGAGCTGTTTTTT.